The 7 T cell receptor beta chains below all came from one sample that was sequenced in a study of cytotoxic CD8 clonotypes in ibrutinib-treated CLL. Sequencing was performed with immunoSEQ multiplex PCR; in TCRdb, only in-frame clones are kept and a portion is missing. The sample includes tens of thousands of clones, over 80% of them seen just once. The sample consisted of PBMCs, taken after 24 months of ibrutinib treatment. The receptors here all came from a human donor with chronic lymphocytic leukemia.

This chain links TRBV28 with TRBJ2-7, with D possibly being TRBD1 (5 bases). Germline CDR1 and CDR2: MDHEN and SYDVKM. This CDR3 has 12 amino acids. V shed 7 bases and J shed 3 bases, with 10 bases lying between them. This CDR3 is CASTGALYEQYF. The CDR3 DNA sequence: TGTGCCAGCACTGGGGCCCTCTACGAGCAGTACTTC. Filled out from reference TRBV28 and TRBJ2-7, the complete variable domain reads DVKVTQSSRYLVKRTGEKVFLECVQDMDHENMFWYRQDPGLGLRLIYFSYDVKMKEKGDIPEGYSVSREKKERFSLILESASTNQTSMYLCASTGALYEQYFGPGTRLTVT.

The J gene is TRBJ2-4, the V gene TRBV19; the match to TRBD2 covers 10 bases. This CDR3 spans 15 amino acids. V lost 3 bases to trimming and J lost 5 bases; unmatched junction nucleotides: 4. CDR1 is LNHDA and CDR2 is SQIVND in the germline V gene (reference sequence). DNA for the CDR3: TGTGCCAGTAGTATTACCGGGACTAGCGAAAACATTCAGTACTTC. Translated, it gives CASSITGTSENIQYF.

This chain links TRBV28 with TRBJ2-3, with D unresolved. The CDR3 loop spans 14 amino acids. Trimming pared 6 bases from V and 4 bases from J, leaving 14 bases between. Germline loops: CDR1 MDHEN, CDR2 SYDVKM. The CDR3 loop is CASRTGRSSDTQYF. The CDR3 DNA reads TGTGCCAGCAGAACCGGCAGAAGCTCAGATACGCAGTATTTT.

The chain is built from TRBV28 and TRBJ1-4; D perhaps matches TRBD1 (6 bases). The germline V gene has CDR1 MDHEN and CDR2 SYDVKM. This CDR3 is built from 15 residues. V was clipped by 6 bases and J by 4 bases, with 15 bases between them. DNA of the CDR3: TGTGCCAGCAGGCCAACAGGGTATGGTAATGAAAAACTGTTTTTT. Encoded protein: CASRPTGYGNEKLFF.

The rearrangement uses TRBV9 and TRBJ2-5; D unclear. The J call is doubtful: the DNA matches TRBJ2-7 better. The CDR3 has 13 residues. CDR1 and CDR2 (germline): SGDLS, YYNGEE. CDR3 protein: CASSRSGPNEQYF. For the CDR3, the DNA is TGTGCCAGCAGCCGTTCCGGGCCCAACGAGCAGTACTTC.

This CDR3 reads CASSARMNTQYF. CDR3 nucleotides: TGTGCCAGCAGTGCCCGGATGAATACGCAGTATTTT. V is TRBV2 and J is TRBJ2-3; D gene unclear. CDR1 SNHLY and CDR2 FYNNEI come from the germline V gene. The CDR3 runs 12 residues. The ends were cut back, 4 bases at V and 7 bases at J, with 9 bases in the middle.

This clone came up once. J is TRBJ2-7 and V is TRBV7-2, with D perhaps matching TRBD2 (6 bases). The CDR3 runs to 15 residues. Germline V gives CDR1 SGHTA, CDR2 FQGNSA. V gave up 5 bases and J gave up 3 bases, with 17 bases separating them. The CDR3 sequence: CASSLWGDSRYEQYF. In DNA form, the CDR3 reads TGTGCCAGCAGCCTTTGGGGGGACTCTCGCTACGAGCAGTACTTC.